The rows below give T cell receptor beta chains drawn from one sample of a study of T cell repertoires in cytomegalovirus infection. Each CDR3 protein is one row after TCRdb ran MiXCR on the reads. The data contain about 500,000 distinct CDR3 sequences, around 35% of them singletons. These receptors' targets are unknown. Sequenced here: cultured PBMCs, sampled from culture after CMV antigen stimulation. These receptors were collected from a human donor in good health (CMV status not recorded). Some clones in this sample may be carry-over from other donors' samples. The CDR3 runs from the conserved cysteine through the conserved F or W. Each record gives: CDR3 protein, clone size, V gene, D gene, J gene. The D gene is left open where the match is weak. The size field is filled for only some rows; it gives once, few, many or a size class.

CDR3 protein: CASTPWEGSLNTEAFF; clone size: -; V gene: TRBV6-2/TRBV6-3; D gene: -; J gene: TRBJ1-1
CDR3 protein: CASRKGTSGISTDTQYF; clone size: many; V gene: TRBV6-1; D gene: TRBD2; J gene: TRBJ2-3
CDR3 protein: CASSPDRGSNQPQHF; clone size: many; V gene: TRBV7-6; D gene: TRBD1; J gene: TRBJ1-5
CDR3 protein: CASMTGGNTEAFF; clone size: few; V gene: TRBV10-3; D gene: TRBD1; J gene: TRBJ1-1
CDR3 protein: CASSPGTGDWPQHF; clone size: -; V gene: TRBV11-2; D gene: TRBD1; J gene: TRBJ1-5
CDR3 protein: CASSRQGLAEYNEQFF; clone size: once; V gene: TRBV7-9; D gene: TRBD2; J gene: TRBJ2-1
CDR3 protein: CASSNRVTYEQYF; clone size: -; V gene: TRBV4-1; D gene: -; J gene: TRBJ2-7
CDR3 protein: CASSPWREGGNEQFF; clone size: -; V gene: TRBV6-5; D gene: TRBD2; J gene: TRBJ2-1
CDR3 protein: CASSKTAFVDHYGYTF; clone size: once; V gene: TRBV25-1; D gene: -; J gene: TRBJ1-2
CDR3 protein: CASKGALNTEAFF; clone size: -; V gene: TRBV6-5; D gene: -; J gene: TRBJ1-1
CDR3 protein: CASSPRGTGVGEQFF; clone size: few; V gene: TRBV7-2; D gene: TRBD1; J gene: TRBJ2-1
CDR3 protein: CASGQGARETQYF; clone size: -; V gene: TRBV4-3; D gene: TRBD1; J gene: TRBJ2-5
CDR3 protein: CAISESYSGVGTDTQYF; clone size: -; V gene: TRBV10-3; D gene: -; J gene: TRBJ2-3
CDR3 protein: CASSYTGQYSNQPQHF; clone size: many; V gene: TRBV6-6; D gene: -; J gene: TRBJ1-5
CDR3 protein: CASTWVLSAEAFF; clone size: -; V gene: TRBV6-1; D gene: -; J gene: TRBJ1-1